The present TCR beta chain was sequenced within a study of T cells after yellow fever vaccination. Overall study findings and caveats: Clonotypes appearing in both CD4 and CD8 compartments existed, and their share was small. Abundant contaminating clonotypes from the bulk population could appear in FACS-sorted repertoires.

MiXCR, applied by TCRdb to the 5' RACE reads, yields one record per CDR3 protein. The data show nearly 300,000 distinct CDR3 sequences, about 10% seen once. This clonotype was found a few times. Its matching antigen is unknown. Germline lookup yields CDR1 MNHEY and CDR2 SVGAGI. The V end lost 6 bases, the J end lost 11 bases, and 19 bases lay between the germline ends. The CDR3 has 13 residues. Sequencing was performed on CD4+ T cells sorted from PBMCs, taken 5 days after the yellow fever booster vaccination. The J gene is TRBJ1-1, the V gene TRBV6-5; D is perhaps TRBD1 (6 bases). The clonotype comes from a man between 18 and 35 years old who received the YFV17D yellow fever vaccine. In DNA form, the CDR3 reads TGTGCCAGCAGGGGACTGGGGGCCGATGGGGCTTTCTTT. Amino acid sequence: CASRGLGADGAFF.